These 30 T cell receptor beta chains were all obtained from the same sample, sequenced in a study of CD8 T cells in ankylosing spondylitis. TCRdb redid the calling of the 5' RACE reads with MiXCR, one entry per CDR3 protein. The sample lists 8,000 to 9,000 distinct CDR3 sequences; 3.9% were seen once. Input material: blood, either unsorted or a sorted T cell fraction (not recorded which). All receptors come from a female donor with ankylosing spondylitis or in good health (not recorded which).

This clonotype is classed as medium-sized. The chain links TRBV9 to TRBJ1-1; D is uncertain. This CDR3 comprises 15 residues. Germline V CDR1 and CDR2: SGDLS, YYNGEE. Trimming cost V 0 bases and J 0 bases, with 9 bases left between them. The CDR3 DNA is TGTGCCAGCAGCGTAGTGGGTTCCATGAACACTGAAGCTTTCTTT. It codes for CASSVVGSMNTEAFF.

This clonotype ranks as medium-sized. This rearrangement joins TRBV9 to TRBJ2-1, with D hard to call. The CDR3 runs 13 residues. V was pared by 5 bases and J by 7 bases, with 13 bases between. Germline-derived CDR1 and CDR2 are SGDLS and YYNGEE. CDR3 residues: CASSLAEWNEQFF. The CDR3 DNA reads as TGTGCCAGCAGTCTCGCCGAGTGGAATGAGCAGTTCTTC.

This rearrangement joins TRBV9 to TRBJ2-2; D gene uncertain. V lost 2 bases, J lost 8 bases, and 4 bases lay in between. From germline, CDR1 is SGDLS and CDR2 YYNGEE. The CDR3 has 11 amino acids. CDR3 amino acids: CASSVGGELFF. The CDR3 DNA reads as TGTGCCAGCAGCGTGGGGGGGGAGCTGTTTTTT.

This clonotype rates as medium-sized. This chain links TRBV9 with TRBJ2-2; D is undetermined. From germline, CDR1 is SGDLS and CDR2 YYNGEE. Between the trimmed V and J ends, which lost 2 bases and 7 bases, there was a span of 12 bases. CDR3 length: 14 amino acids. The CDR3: CASSVGRKGGELFF. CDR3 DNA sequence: TGTGCCAGCAGCGTTGGTAGGAAGGGCGGGGAGCTGTTTTTT.

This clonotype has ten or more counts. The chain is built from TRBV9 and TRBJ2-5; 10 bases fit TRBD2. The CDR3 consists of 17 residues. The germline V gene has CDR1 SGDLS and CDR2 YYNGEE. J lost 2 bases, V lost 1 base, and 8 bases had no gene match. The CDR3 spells CASSVTSGGARQETQYF. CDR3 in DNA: TGTGCCAGCAGCGTAACCAGCGGGGGGGCGAGGCAAGAGACCCAGTACTTC. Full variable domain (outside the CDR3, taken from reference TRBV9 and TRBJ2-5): DSGVTQTPKHLITATGQRVTLRCSPRSGDLSVYWYQQSLDQGLQFLIQYYNGEERAKGNILERFSAQQFPDLHSELNLSSLELGDSALYFCASSVTSGGARQETQYFGPGTRLLVL.

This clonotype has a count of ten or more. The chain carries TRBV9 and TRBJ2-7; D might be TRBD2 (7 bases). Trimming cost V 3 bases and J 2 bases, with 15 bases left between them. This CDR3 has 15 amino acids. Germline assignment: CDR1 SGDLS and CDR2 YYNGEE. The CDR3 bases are TGTGCCAGCAGCGCGGGGGGCCCCATAGCCTACGAGCAGTACTTC. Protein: CASSAGGPIAYEQYF.

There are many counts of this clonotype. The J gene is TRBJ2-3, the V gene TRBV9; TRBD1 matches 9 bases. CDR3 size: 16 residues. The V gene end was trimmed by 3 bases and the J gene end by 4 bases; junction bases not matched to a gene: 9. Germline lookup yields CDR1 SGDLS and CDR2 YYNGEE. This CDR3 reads CASSATGTGQADTQYF. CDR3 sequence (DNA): TGTGCCAGCAGCGCGACCGGGACAGGGCAAGCAGATACGCAGTATTTT.

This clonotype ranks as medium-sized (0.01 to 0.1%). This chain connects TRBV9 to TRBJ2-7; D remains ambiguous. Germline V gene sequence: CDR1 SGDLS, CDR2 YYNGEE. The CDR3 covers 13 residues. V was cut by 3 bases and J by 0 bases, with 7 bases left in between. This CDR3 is CASSAAPSYEQYF. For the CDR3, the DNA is TGTGCCAGCAGCGCGGCGCCCTCCTACGAGCAGTACTTC.

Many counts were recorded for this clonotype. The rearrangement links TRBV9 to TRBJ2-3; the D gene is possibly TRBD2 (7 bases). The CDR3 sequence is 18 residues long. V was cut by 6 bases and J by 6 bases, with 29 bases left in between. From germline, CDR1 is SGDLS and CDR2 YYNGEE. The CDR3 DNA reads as TGTGCCAGCAACACCCGGGGCGGGGGCCCACTCACGGGGGATACGCAGTATTTT. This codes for CASNTRGGGPLTGDTQYF.

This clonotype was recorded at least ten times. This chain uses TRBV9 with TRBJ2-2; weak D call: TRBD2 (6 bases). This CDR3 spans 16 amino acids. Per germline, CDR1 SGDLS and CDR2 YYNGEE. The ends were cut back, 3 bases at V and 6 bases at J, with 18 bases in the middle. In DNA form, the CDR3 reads TGTGCCAGCAGCGGATACCAAGGAGGGGTGGCCGGGGAGCTGTTTTTT. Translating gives CASSGYQGGVAGELFF.

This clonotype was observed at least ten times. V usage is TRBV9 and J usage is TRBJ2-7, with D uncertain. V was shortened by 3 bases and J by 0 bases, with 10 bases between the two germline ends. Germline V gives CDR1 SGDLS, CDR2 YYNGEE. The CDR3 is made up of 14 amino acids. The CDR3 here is CASSAPESSYEQYF. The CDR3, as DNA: TGTGCCAGCAGCGCCCCGGAGAGCTCCTACGAGCAGTACTTC.

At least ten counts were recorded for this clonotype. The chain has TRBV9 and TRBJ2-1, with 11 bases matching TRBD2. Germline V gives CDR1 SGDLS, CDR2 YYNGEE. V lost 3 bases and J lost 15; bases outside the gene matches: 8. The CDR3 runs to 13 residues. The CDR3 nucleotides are TGTGCCAGCAGCGGGGGAACTAGCGGGAGTCCGTTCTTC. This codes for CASSGGTSGSPFF.

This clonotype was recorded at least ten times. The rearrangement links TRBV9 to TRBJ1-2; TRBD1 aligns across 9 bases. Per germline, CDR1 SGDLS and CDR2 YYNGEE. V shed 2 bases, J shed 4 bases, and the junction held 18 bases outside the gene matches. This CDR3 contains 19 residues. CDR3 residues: CASSVNPLDAGQGGYGYTF. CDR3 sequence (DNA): TGTGCCAGCAGCGTGAACCCTTTGGACGCGGGACAGGGAGGCTATGGCTACACCTTC.

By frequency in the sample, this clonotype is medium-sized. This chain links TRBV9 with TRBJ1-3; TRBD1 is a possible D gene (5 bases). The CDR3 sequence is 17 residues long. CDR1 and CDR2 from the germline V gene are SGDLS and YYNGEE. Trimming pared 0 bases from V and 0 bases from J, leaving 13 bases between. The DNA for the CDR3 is TGTGCCAGCAGCGTAGATGGGGACCCGAGCTCTGGAAACACCATATATTTT. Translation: CASSVDGDPSSGNTIYF.

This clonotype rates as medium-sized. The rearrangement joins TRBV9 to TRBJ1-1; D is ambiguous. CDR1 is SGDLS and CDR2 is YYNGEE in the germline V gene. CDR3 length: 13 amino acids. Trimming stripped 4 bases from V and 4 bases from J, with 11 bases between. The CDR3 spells CASSLGRGTEAFF. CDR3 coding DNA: TGTGCCAGCAGCCTTGGACGGGGCACTGAAGCTTTCTTT.

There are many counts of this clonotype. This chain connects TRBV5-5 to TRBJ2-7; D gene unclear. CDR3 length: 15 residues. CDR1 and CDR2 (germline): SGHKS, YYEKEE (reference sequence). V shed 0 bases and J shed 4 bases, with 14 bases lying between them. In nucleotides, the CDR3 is TGTGCCAGCAGCTTGGAATCCTCTAAGGTATACGAGCAGTACTTC. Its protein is CASSLESSKVYEQYF.

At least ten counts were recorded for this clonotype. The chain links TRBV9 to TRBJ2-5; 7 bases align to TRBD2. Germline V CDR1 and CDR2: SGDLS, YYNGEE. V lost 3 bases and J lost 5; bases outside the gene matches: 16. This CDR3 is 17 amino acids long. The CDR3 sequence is CASSAPTVTGGRETQYF. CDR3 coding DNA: TGTGCCAGCAGCGCTCCAACAGTAACGGGGGGACGGGAGACCCAGTACTTC.

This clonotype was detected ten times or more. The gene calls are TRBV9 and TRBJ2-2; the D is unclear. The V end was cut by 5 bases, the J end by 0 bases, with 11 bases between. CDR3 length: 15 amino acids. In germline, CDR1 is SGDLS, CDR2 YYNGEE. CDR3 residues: CASSNRSANTGELFF. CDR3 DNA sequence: TGTGCCAGCAGTAACAGAAGCGCGAACACCGGGGAGCTGTTTTTT.

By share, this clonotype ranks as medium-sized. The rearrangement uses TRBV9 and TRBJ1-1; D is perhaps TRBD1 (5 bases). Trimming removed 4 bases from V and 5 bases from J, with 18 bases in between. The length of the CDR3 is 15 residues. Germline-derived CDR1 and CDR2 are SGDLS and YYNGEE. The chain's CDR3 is CASSFIKGTGTEAFF. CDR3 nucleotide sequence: TGTGCCAGCAGCTTCATTAAAGGGACCGGGACTGAAGCTTTCTTT.

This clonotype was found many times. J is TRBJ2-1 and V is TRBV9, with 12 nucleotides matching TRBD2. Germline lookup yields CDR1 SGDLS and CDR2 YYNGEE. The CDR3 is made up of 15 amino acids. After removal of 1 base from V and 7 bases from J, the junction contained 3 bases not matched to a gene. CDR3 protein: CASSVLTSGGNEQFF. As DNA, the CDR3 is TGTGCCAGCAGCGTATTAACTAGCGGGGGGAATGAGCAGTTCTTC. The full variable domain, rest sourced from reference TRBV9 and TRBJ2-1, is DSGVTQTPKHLITATGQRVTLRCSPRSGDLSVYWYQQSLDQGLQFLIQYYNGEERAKGNILERFSAQQFPDLHSELNLSSLELGDSALYFCASSVLTSGGNEQFFGPGTRLTVL.

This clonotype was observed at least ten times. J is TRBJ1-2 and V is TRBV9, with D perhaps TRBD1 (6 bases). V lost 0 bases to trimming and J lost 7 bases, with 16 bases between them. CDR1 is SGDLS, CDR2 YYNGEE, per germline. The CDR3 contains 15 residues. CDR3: CASSVELGGAGGYTF. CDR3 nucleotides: TGTGCCAGCAGCGTAGAACTCGGGGGGGCAGGTGGCTACACCTTC.

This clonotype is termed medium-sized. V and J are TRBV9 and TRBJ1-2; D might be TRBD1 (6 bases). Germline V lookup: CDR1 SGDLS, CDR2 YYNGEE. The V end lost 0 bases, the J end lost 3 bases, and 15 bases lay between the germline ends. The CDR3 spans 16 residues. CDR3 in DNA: TGTGCCAGCAGCGTAGACCGGGACATGTCTGACTATGGCTACACCTTC. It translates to CASSVDRDMSDYGYTF.

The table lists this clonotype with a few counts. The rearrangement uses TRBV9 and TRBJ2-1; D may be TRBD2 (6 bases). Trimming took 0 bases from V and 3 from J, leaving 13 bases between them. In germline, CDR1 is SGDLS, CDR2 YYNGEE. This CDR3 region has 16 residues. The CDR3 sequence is CASSVAAGILYNEQFF. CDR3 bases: TGTGCCAGCAGCGTAGCGGCGGGGATCCTCTACAATGAGCAGTTCTTC.

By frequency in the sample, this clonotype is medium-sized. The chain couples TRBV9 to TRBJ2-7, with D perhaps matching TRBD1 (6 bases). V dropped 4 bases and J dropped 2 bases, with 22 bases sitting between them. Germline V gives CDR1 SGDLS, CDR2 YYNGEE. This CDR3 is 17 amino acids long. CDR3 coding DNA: TGTGCCAGCAGCCCAGGGCAGGGGCAGGGAGTAACCTACGAGCAGTACTTC. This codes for CASSPGQGQGVTYEQYF.

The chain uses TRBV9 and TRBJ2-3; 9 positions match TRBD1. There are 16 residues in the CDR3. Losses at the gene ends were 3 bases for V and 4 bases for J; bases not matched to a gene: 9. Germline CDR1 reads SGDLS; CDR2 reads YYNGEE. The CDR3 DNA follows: TGTGCCAGCAGCGCACTTACAGGGGGCAGCGCAGATACGCAGTATTTT. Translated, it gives CASSALTGGSADTQYF.

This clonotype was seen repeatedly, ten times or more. The CDR3 sequence is CASSGDRETQYF. CDR3 sequence (DNA): TGTGCCAGCAGCGGAGACAGGGAGACCCAGTACTTC. The V gene is TRBV9, the J gene TRBJ2-5, with TRBD1 as a possible D gene (6 bases). This CDR3 has 12 amino acids. V gave up 3 bases and J gave up 5 bases, with 8 bases separating them. CDR1 and CDR2 (germline): SGDLS, YYNGEE.

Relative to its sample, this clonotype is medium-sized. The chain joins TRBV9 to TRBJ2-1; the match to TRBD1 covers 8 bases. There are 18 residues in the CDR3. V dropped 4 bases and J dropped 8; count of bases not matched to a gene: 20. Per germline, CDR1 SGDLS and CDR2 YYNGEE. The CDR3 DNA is TGTGCCAGCAGCCCATACGGACAGGGAGTATTGGCAGGAGATGAGCAGTTCTTC. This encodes CASSPYGQGVLAGDEQFF.

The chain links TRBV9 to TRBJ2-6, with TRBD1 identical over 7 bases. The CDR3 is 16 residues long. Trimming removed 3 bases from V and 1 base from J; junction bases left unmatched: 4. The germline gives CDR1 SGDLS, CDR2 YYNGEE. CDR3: CASSALTGSGANVLTF. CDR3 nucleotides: TGTGCCAGCAGCGCCCTGACAGGGTCTGGGGCCAACGTCCTGACTTTC.

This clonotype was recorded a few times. The CDR3: CASSSSERGGSYNEQFF. The CDR3 bases are TGTGCCAGCAGTTCCTCAGAGCGGGGGGGCTCCTACAATGAGCAGTTCTTC. The chain uses TRBV9 and TRBJ2-1; 10 positions agree with TRBD2. V shed 5 bases and J 0 bases; nucleotides not matched to a gene: 8. This CDR3 comprises 17 residues. CDR1 is SGDLS and CDR2 is YYNGEE in the germline V gene.

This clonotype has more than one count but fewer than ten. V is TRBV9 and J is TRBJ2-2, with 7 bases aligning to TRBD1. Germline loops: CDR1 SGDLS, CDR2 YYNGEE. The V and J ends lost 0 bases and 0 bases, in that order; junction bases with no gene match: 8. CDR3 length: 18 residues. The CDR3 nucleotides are TGTGCCAGCAGCGTAGCCCCCGGGACAGCCACGAACACCGGGGAGCTGTTTTTT. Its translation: CASSVAPGTATNTGELFF.